The entry below describes one TCR beta chain. Its antigen is not known. The same CDR3 can be traced to other DNA sequences in this sample. These data originate in a study of cytomegalovirus exposure and HLA in healthy donors. Study-level background: Counted in an early data release were 65 million to 100 million unique TCRs from HLA-typed donors. Regarding the study as a whole: Presence/absence comparisons presumed near-even sequencing depth among donors. Cytomegalovirus-associated TCR beta chains were listed, numbering 150 to 200.

CDR3 length: 12 residues. V was trimmed by 5 bases and J by 4 bases, leaving 9 bases between them. In germline, CDR1 is SGHNT, CDR2 YENEEA. PCR used 60 Vbeta primers and 13 Jbeta primers. The protocol was immunoSEQ multiplex PCR, while the TCRdb copy is restricted to in-frame clones and leaves out a portion. The sample includes 200,000 to 250,000 clones, around 80% seen only once; the top ten take over 0.5%. V gene TRBV11-3 combines with J gene TRBJ2-7; D is possibly TRBD1 (5 bases). The sequencing input was PBMCs. The TCR was taken from a middle-aged woman in good health and CMV-seronegative. The CDR3 nucleotides read TGTGCCAGCAGCCTTGACAGTTACGAGCAGTACTTC. Amino acid sequence: CASSLDSYEQYF.